This entry describes one T cell receptor (beta chain). The antigen is unknown. This record belongs to a study of blood T cells in healthy people across ages. For the study at large: In model experiments, template switching was able to capture about one barcoded beta molecule for every two T cells that were present.

Findings and caveats of the study: Possibly confounding the expanded clonotype changes was the fact that donor CMV status was unknown.

PCR was performed a second time for roughly 7 to 11 cycles using a sample-barcoded 5' primer and a J-beta primer mix. TCRdb reprocessed the 5' RACE reads via MiXCR and lists one record per CDR3 protein. There are around 1,900,000 distinct CDR3 sequences in the sample; approximately 39% occur only once, and under 25% lies in the top ten. Germline values: CDR1 SGHTA, CDR2 FQGNSA. The CDR3 is 15 amino acids. Trimming removed 1 base from V and 4 bases from J; junction bases left unmatched: 6. The specimen was blood. The source is a human donor in good health. V and J are TRBV7-2 and TRBJ1-2, with 7 nucleotides matching TRBD1. The CDR3 bases are TGTGCCAGCAGCTTAGATTACGGGACAGCCTATGGCTACACCTTC. Its translation: CASSLDYGTAYGYTF.